This entry lists 32 T cell receptor beta chains sequenced from one sample in a study of T cell changes during pregnancy in multiple sclerosis. This table comes from immunoSEQ multiplex PCR, and its TCRdb copy is limited to in-frame clones, with some not included. The sample consists of about 100,000 clones, 92% of them appearing once. Sample: peripheral blood, taken after pregnancy. These receptor sequences come from a female donor with multiple sclerosis, enrolled in a pregnancy study.

The chain carries TRBV27 and TRBJ1-2; 8 positions match TRBD1. Trimming took 0 bases from V and 11 from J; bases not matched to a gene: 8. In germline, CDR1 is MNHEY, CDR2 SMNVEV (reference sequence). The CDR3 runs to 14 residues. The CDR3 here is CASSLSPTGVRYTF. The CDR3 coding sequence is TGTGCCAGCAGTTTATCTCCGACAGGGGTGCGATACACCTTC.

V is TRBV7-2 and J is TRBJ1-2; D possibly corresponds to TRBD1 (5 bases). CDR1 is SGHTA, CDR2 FQGNSA, per germline. The CDR3 spans 17 residues. Trimming pared 1 base from V and 4 bases from J, leaving 19 bases between. This CDR3 is CASSLVIAAPGLYGYTF. In DNA form, the CDR3 reads TGTGCCAGCAGCTTAGTGATCGCCGCACCAGGGCTCTATGGCTACACCTTC.

The chain is built from TRBV7-9 and TRBJ1-1, with TRBD1 matching over 7 bases. In germline, CDR1 is SEHNR, CDR2 FQNEAQ (reference sequence). The J segment lost 8 bases and the V segment lost 4 bases, leaving 7 bases of the junction unmatched. This CDR3 spans 13 amino acids. The CDR3 DNA reads as TGTGCCAGCAGCTCACGACAGGGCGGGGAAGCTTTCTTT. Translation gives CASSSRQGGEAFF.

The chain carries TRBV4-3 and TRBJ2-5; D might be TRBD2 (5 bases). Trimming stripped 1 base from V and 5 bases from J, with 8 bases between. The CDR3 has 13 amino acids. Germline V lookup: CDR1 LGHNA, CDR2 YSLEER. As DNA, the CDR3 is TGCGCCAGCAGCCAAGGACTATTTGAGACCCAGTACTTC. It encodes CASSQGLFETQYF.

The chain combines TRBV5-1 with TRBJ2-3; TRBD2 is a possible D gene (6 bases). Germline CDR1 and CDR2: SGHRS and YFSETQ. The CDR3 consists of 13 residues. Trimming shortened V by 3 bases and J by 5 bases, and 10 bases separated the two germline ends. The CDR3 DNA sequence: TGCGCCAGCAGCTCACCGGGGGAAGATACGCAGTATTTT. Residues: CASSSPGEDTQYF.

CDR3 loop: CASSEDRVVNEQFF. CDR3 DNA sequence: TGTGCCAGCAGTGAAGACAGGGTGGTGAATGAGCAGTTCTTC. The chain carries TRBV2 and TRBJ2-1; the D gene is possibly TRBD1 (6 bases). The V and J ends lost 1 base and 7 bases respectively, with 11 bases between them. The CDR3 spans 14 residues. Germline-derived CDR1 and CDR2 are SNHLY and FYNNEI. The full variable domain, in which reference TRBV2 and TRBJ2-1 provide the parts outside the CDR3, is EPEVTQTPSHQVTQMGQEVILRCVPISNHLYFYWYRQILGQKVEFLVSFYNNEISEKSEIFDDQFSVERPDGSNFTLKIRSTKLEDSAMYFCASSEDRVVNEQFFGPGTRLTVL.

The J gene is TRBJ1-1, the V gene TRBV5-1; 7 positions agree with TRBD1. Trimming removed 2 bases from V and 7 bases from J; junction bases left unmatched: 11. CDR3 size: 15 residues. Germline CDR1 and CDR2: SGHRS and YFSETQ. The CDR3 here is CASSFDDRVGFEAFF. CDR3 nucleotides: TGCGCCAGCAGCTTTGACGACAGGGTGGGGTTTGAAGCTTTCTTT.

This clone has just a few counts. The rearrangement uses TRBV7-2 and TRBJ2-2, with D possibly TRBD2 on 6 matching bases. Germline CDR1 is SGHTA and CDR2 is FQGNSA. The V end lost 6 bases, the J end lost 1 base, and 9 bases lay between the germline ends. CDR3 length: 14 amino acids. For the CDR3, the DNA is TGTGCCAGCAGAATGCGGGGGAACACCGGGGAGCTGTTTTTT. Its translation is CASRMRGNTGELFF.

This sequence joins TRBV9 and TRBJ1-4; 7 bases match TRBD1. The CDR3 length is 16 residues. J gave up 3 bases and V 4 bases, and 9 bases lay outside the gene matches. CDR1 and CDR2 (germline): SGDLS, YYNGEE. The CDR3 here is CASSHNRGQPNEKLFF. CDR3 in DNA: TGTGCCAGCAGCCACAATAGGGGGCAGCCTAATGAAAAACTGTTTTTT.

This sequence joins TRBV5-6 and TRBJ1-2; 8 bases align to TRBD1. V was clipped by 4 bases and J by 4 bases; unmatched bases: 3. Germline loops: CDR1 SGHDT, CDR2 YYEEEE. The CDR3 contains 13 residues. In DNA form, the CDR3 reads TGTGCCAGCAGCACCGGACAGGGCTATGGCTACACCTTC. This gives the protein CASSTGQGYGYTF.

The genes are TRBV29-1 and TRBJ2-2; the match to TRBD1 covers 8 bases. The CDR3 extends over 16 amino acids. The germline V gene encodes CDR1 SQVTM and CDR2 ANQGSEA. After removal of 6 bases from V and 6 bases from J, the junction contained 15 bases not matched to a gene. The CDR3 reads CSVRVVRGQSAGELFF. In DNA, the CDR3 is TGCAGCGTGAGGGTTGTCAGGGGGCAATCTGCCGGGGAGCTGTTTTTT.

The J gene is TRBJ1-1, the V gene TRBV6-5; D is ambiguous. The CDR3 runs 15 residues. Germline V gene sequence: CDR1 MNHEY, CDR2 SVGAGI. Trimming pared 0 bases from V and 0 bases from J, leaving 8 bases between. CDR3 in DNA: TGTGCCAGCAGTTACTCTGGCAACATGAACACTGAAGCTTTCTTT. Translated, it gives CASSYSGNMNTEAFF.

V usage is TRBV4-3 and J usage is TRBJ2-3; no definite D call. This CDR3 comprises 13 residues. V shed 4 bases and J shed 6 bases, with 11 bases lying between them. Germline V gene data show CDR1 as LGHNA and CDR2 as YSLEER. The CDR3 DNA reads TGCGCCAGCAGCCCCGGAAGGAGCGATACGCAGTATTTT. Amino acids: CASSPGRSDTQYF.

The chain combines TRBV27 with TRBJ2-5; D possibly corresponds to TRBD2 (6 bases). V was shortened by 8 bases and J by 5 bases, with 9 bases between the two germline ends. Germline loops: CDR1 MNHEY, CDR2 SMNVEV (reference sequence). This CDR3 has 11 amino acids. In nucleotides, the CDR3 is TGTGCCAGCCGGGGGTTGGAGACCCAGTACTTC. This gives the protein CASRGLETQYF.

The chain links TRBV14 to TRBJ2-1; D may be TRBD2 (5 bases). Trimming left V 6 bases short and J 7 bases short, with 19 bases between. This CDR3 has 15 residues. Germline values: CDR1 SGHDN, CDR2 FVKESK. CDR3 coding DNA: TGTGCCAGCAGGGCCCCGAGGGTGAGGATTAATGAGCAGTTCTTC. Protein sequence: CASRAPRVRINEQFF.

This chain uses TRBV6-5 with TRBJ2-3, with 7 bases aligning to TRBD2. The CDR3 has 15 residues. The germline gives CDR1 MNHEY, CDR2 SVGAGI. Losses at the gene ends were 4 bases for V and 5 bases for J; bases not matched to a gene: 9. The CDR3: CASSFSTGGGDTQYF. CDR3 sequence (DNA): TGTGCCAGCAGTTTCTCGACGGGAGGTGGAGATACGCAGTATTTT.

The chain is built from TRBV9 and TRBJ2-1; TRBD2 matches 8 bases. The V segment lost 1 base and the J segment 0 bases; nucleotides outside the gene matches: 0. Germline V gene sequence: CDR1 SGDLS, CDR2 YYNGEE. CDR3 length: 15 amino acids. CDR3 coding DNA: TGTGCCAGCAGCGTAAGCGGGGGCTCCTACAATGAGCAGTTCTTC. Protein product: CASSVSGGSYNEQFF.

This chain links TRBV6-1 with TRBJ2-7; perhaps TRBD1 as D (9 bases). The V and J ends lost 1 base and 2 bases respectively, with 24 bases between them. The germline gives CDR1 MNHNS, CDR2 SASEGT. The CDR3 length is 19 residues. The CDR3 coding sequence is TGTGCCAGCAGTGAAGAACTCCCGGGGGGGACAGGGTCTCCCTACGAGCAGTACTTC. This encodes CASSEELPGGTGSPYEQYF.

The genes are TRBV7-2 and TRBJ1-2; 11 nucleotides align to TRBD1. The junction had 4 bases not matched to a gene; V was cut back by 1 base and J by 3 bases. The CDR3 has 16 residues. The V gene's germline CDR1 is SGHTA and CDR2 FQGNSA. The CDR3 nucleotides are TGTGCCAGCAGCTTAGTTCAGGGACAGGGGGACTATGGCTACACCTTC. Translating it yields CASSLVQGQGDYGYTF.

V is TRBV14 and J is TRBJ2-7; possible D gene TRBD2, 6 bases. Trimming shortened V by 0 bases and J by 7 bases, and 16 bases separated the two germline ends. From germline, CDR1 is SGHDN and CDR2 FVKESK. CDR3 length: 15 residues. The CDR3 reads CASSQDSSGVREQYF. In DNA form, the CDR3 reads TGTGCCAGCAGCCAAGATAGTTCGGGAGTTAGGGAGCAGTACTTC. Full variable domain (rest looked up from reference TRBV14 and TRBJ2-7): EAGVTQFPSHSVIEKGQTVTLRCDPISGHDNLYWYRRVMGKEIKFLLHFVKESKQDESGMPNNRFLAERTGGTYSTLKVQPAELEDSGVYFCASSQDSSGVREQYFGPGTRLTVT.

The V call is TRBV19, the J call TRBJ2-5; TRBD1 matches 9 bases. This CDR3 has 13 amino acids. The trim removed 6 bases at V and 4 bases at J, leaving 3 bases unmatched. CDR1 LNHDA and CDR2 SQIVND come from the germline V gene (reference sequence). The CDR3, as DNA: TGTGCCAGTAGCAGGGGACAGGGAGAGACCCAGTACTTC. This sequence encodes CASSRGQGETQYF.

The CDR3 sequence: CASSLELAGHNEQFF. CDR3 sequence (DNA): TGTGCCAGCAGTTTGGAACTAGCGGGCCACAATGAGCAGTTCTTC. The chain is built from TRBV27 and TRBJ2-1; TRBD2 aligns across 9 bases. Germline values: CDR1 MNHEY, CDR2 SMNVEV (reference sequence). The length of the CDR3 is 15 residues. With 3 bases clipped from V and 5 bases from J, the junction kept 5 bases outside the gene matches.

This clone was counted a single time. The chain has TRBV7-9 and TRBJ1-2; D remains ambiguous. In germline, CDR1 is SEHNR, CDR2 FQNEAQ (reference sequence). The V gene lost 0 bases and the J gene lost 1 base, with 12 bases spanning the gap. The CDR3 length is 16 residues. The CDR3 loop reads CASSLAMTSDNYGYTF. The CDR3 bases are TGTGCCAGCAGCTTAGCGATGACTAGCGATAACTATGGCTACACCTTC.

The chain is built from TRBV11-3 and TRBJ2-2, with D perhaps matching TRBD2 (7 bases). V was pared by 5 bases and J by 11 bases, with 21 bases between. The germline gives CDR1 SGHNT, CDR2 YENEEA. This CDR3 spans 15 amino acids. Here the CDR3 reads CASSIRRGGDLELFF. The DNA for the CDR3 is TGTGCCAGCAGCATCCGAAGGGGGGGGGACCTCGAGCTGTTTTTT. The whole variable domain, filled in from reference TRBV11-3 and TRBJ2-2, reads EAGVVQSPRYKIIEKKQPVAFWCNPISGHNTLYWYLQNLGQGPELLIRYENEEAVDDSQLPKDRFSAERLKGVDSTLKIQPAELGDSAVYLCASSIRRGGDLELFFGEGSRLTVL.

The CDR3 is CSVLSRGANYGYTF. The DNA for the CDR3 is TGCAGCGTTCTCAGCCGAGGCGCTAACTATGGCTACACCTTC. This chain links TRBV29-1 with TRBJ1-2; D is unclear. CDR1 is SQVTM, CDR2 ANQGSEA, per germline. This CDR3 has 14 residues. Trimming took off 5 bases at V and 0 bases at J, with 13 bases between the two ends.

This clone was counted once. The chain combines TRBV11-3 with TRBJ2-5; 7 bases align to TRBD1. CDR1 is SGHNT and CDR2 is YENEEA in the germline V gene. The J segment lost 2 bases and the V segment lost 2 bases, leaving 14 bases of the junction unmatched. The CDR3 length is 18 residues. CDR3 region: CASSLTTGRQGQQETQYF. In nucleotides, the CDR3 is TGTGCCAGCAGCTTAACAACAGGGAGACAGGGACAACAAGAGACCCAGTACTTC.

On this clone itself: The same CDR3 can be traced to other DNA sequences in this sample. The gene calls are TRBV5-1 and TRBJ2-5; D call uncertain. CDR3 length: 14 residues. The V and J ends lost 0 bases and 2 bases respectively, with 8 bases between them. The germline V gene encodes CDR1 SGHRS and CDR2 YFSETQ. The CDR3 spells CASSLGAGQETQYF. CDR3 DNA sequence: TGCGCCAGCAGCTTGGGTGCCGGGCAAGAGACCCAGTACTTC.

This chain links TRBV27 with TRBJ1-4; 11 nucleotides agree with TRBD1. V lost 6 bases, J lost 12 bases, and 9 bases stayed unmatched. The CDR3 length is 14 residues. CDR1 MNHEY and CDR2 SMNVEV come from the germline V gene (reference sequence). The CDR3 loop is CASRGQGAVYELFF. As DNA, the CDR3 is TGTGCCAGCAGAGGACAGGGGGCGGTTTACGAACTGTTTTTT.

J is TRBJ1-1 and V is TRBV9, with 7 positions matching TRBD1. CDR1 and CDR2 (germline): SGDLS, YYNGEE. The CDR3 length is 15 residues. The V gene end was trimmed by 4 bases and the J gene end by 2 bases; junction bases not matched to a gene: 8. The CDR3 region has the DNA TGTGCCAGCAGCACCGGACAGGTTCGAAACACTGAAGCTTTCTTT. Its translation is CASSTGQVRNTEAFF.

The chain is built from TRBV15 and TRBJ1-1, with unresolved D. The V end was cut by 0 bases, the J end by 1 base, with 9 bases between. CDR1 and CDR2 from the germline V gene are LNHNV and YYDKDF (reference sequence). The CDR3 totals 15 residues. In DNA, the CDR3 is TGTGCCACCAGCAGAGACCCTCGGGGGAACACTGAAGCTTTCTTT. It encodes CATSRDPRGNTEAFF.

The chain joins TRBV28 to TRBJ2-3; tentative D call: TRBD2 (6 bases). Per germline, CDR1 MDHEN and CDR2 SYDVKM. CDR3 length equals 16 residues. V was pared by 4 bases and J by 1 base, with 15 bases between. In DNA, the CDR3 is TGTGCCAGCAGTTCTATGGGTAGCGGTGGCACAGATACGCAGTATTTT. This encodes CASSSMGSGGTDTQYF.

The chain has TRBV27 and TRBJ1-1; a weak D match, TRBD1 (5 bases). With 2 bases removed from V and 3 bases from J, the gap between germline ends came to 10 bases. CDR1 and CDR2 (germline): MNHEY, SMNVEV (reference sequence). This CDR3 region has 14 residues. CDR3 sequence reads: CASSLGRGDTEAFF. CDR3 bases: TGTGCCAGCAGTTTAGGGAGGGGAGACACTGAAGCTTTCTTT.